Each of the 16 T cell receptor beta chains below was sequenced from the same sample in a study of OX40 agonist ivuxolimab in advanced cancers. Using immunoSEQ multiplex PCR, the repertoire was profiled, and TCRdb retains in-frame clones only, with some absent. The sample consists of 40,000 to 50,000 clones, about 86% of them appearing once. This sample comprised CD4+ or CD8+ T cells sorted from blood, obtained in a trial of the OX40 agonist ivuxolimab. Receptors originate from an adult with an advanced solid tumor such as melanoma, head and neck, liver or kidney cancer.

This chain uses TRBV7-8 with TRBJ2-5, with TRBD2 identical over 7 bases. Germline CDR1 and CDR2: SGHVS and FQNEAQ. V shed 0 bases, J shed 2 bases, and the junction held 0 bases outside the gene matches. The CDR3 loop spans 14 amino acids. CDR3 DNA sequence: TGTGCCAGCAGCTTAGCAGCGGGGCAAGAGACCCAGTACTTC. This gives the protein CASSLAAGQETQYF.

V is TRBV7-9 and J is TRBJ2-1; possibly TRBD1 or TRBD2 for D (5 bases each). Germline CDR1 and CDR2: SEHNR and FQNEAQ (reference sequence). Trimming shortened V by 5 bases and J by 9 bases, and 17 bases separated the two germline ends. The CDR3 loop spans 14 amino acids. The CDR3 nucleotides read TGTGCCAGCAGCCCAAAGGTGGGGGTCGGTGAGCAGTTCTTC. Translated: CASSPKVGVGEQFF.

The rearrangement uses TRBV7-3 and TRBJ2-1, with TRBD2 matching 11 bases. The germline gives CDR1 SGHTA, CDR2 FQGTGA. The CDR3 totals 16 residues. With 4 bases clipped from V and 6 bases from J, the junction kept 8 bases outside the gene matches. This chain's CDR3 is CASSSPGLAGGNEQFF. CDR3 sequence (DNA): TGTGCCAGCAGCTCCCCCGGACTAGCGGGTGGCAATGAGCAGTTCTTC.

This clone showed up just once. The CDR3 reads CASSFSGSTDTQYF. The CDR3 coding sequence is TGCGCCAGCAGCTTTAGCGGCAGCACAGATACGCAGTATTTT. The rearrangement links TRBV5-1 to TRBJ2-3; possibly TRBD2 for D (6 bases). Trimming removed 2 bases at V and 0 bases at J, with 7 bases between. CDR3 length: 14 residues. The germline CDR1 and CDR2 sequences are SGHRS and YFSETQ.

The chain combines TRBV29-1 with TRBJ1-1; no reliable D call. With 7 bases removed from V and 6 bases from J, the gap between germline ends came to 15 bases. This CDR3 is 12 amino acids long. CDR1 is SQVTM, CDR2 ANQGSEA, per germline. Here the CDR3 reads CSGLRDFAEAFF. The CDR3 DNA sequence: TGCAGCGGCCTACGGGATTTCGCTGAAGCTTTCTTT. Full variable domain (rest looked up from reference TRBV29-1 and TRBJ1-1): SAVISQKPSRDICQRGTSLTIQCQVDSQVTMMFWYRQQPGQSLTLIATANQGSEATYESGFVIDKFPISRPNLTFSTLTVSNMSPEDSSIYLCSGLRDFAEAFFGQGTRLTVV.

J is TRBJ1-2 and V is TRBV28; TRBD1 might be the D (5 bases). The CDR3 sequence is 11 residues long. Between the trimmed V and J ends, which lost 6 bases and 9 bases, there was a span of 11 bases. In germline, CDR1 is MDHEN, CDR2 SYDVKM. The chain's CDR3 is CASSTGVSYTF. CDR3 coding DNA: TGTGCCAGCAGCACGGGGGTTAGCTACACCTTC.

This clone was seen only once. The chain couples TRBV11-2 to TRBJ2-7, with 7 bases identical to TRBD2. This CDR3 is 14 amino acids long. The germline gives CDR1 SGHAT, CDR2 FQNNGV. V was pared by 2 bases and J by 3 bases, with 4 bases of the junction left unmatched. CDR3 loop: CASSLPGTNYEQYF. The CDR3 DNA reads TGTGCCAGCAGCTTACCCGGGACTAACTACGAGCAGTACTTC.

This clone was seen just once. V is TRBV7-2 and J is TRBJ1-5; no firm D call. This CDR3 contains 13 residues. V was shortened by 5 bases and J by 4 bases, with 9 bases between the two germline ends. Germline V gene data show CDR1 as SGHTA and CDR2 as FQGNSA. CDR3 DNA: TGTGCCAGCAGCGGAGGTTGGAATCAGCCCCAGCATTTT. This sequence encodes CASSGGWNQPQHF.

The V and J genes are TRBV4-2 and TRBJ2-3; D remains ambiguous. V was clipped by 1 base and J by 0 bases, with 8 bases between them. The CDR3 is 15 residues long. The V gene's germline CDR1 is LGHNA and CDR2 YNFKEQ. CDR3 region: CASSQVKSSTDTQYF. The CDR3 bases are TGTGCCAGCAGCCAAGTTAAATCTAGCACAGATACGCAGTATTTT.

The chain uses TRBV6-1 and TRBJ2-7, with a tentative D call TRBD2 (5 bases). V was shortened by 0 bases and J by 5 bases, with 17 bases between the two germline ends. The CDR3 spans 16 residues. CDR1 MNHNS and CDR2 SASEGT come from the germline V gene. Here the CDR3 DNA reads TGTGCCAGCAGTGAAGCGCTTCTGGGTTCGGGGAACGAGCAGTACTTC. Residues: CASSEALLGSGNEQYF.

The genes are TRBV4-3 and TRBJ1-2; a weak D match, TRBD1 (5 bases). Germline CDR1 LGHNA, CDR2 YSLEER. V was trimmed by 0 bases and J by 2 bases, leaving 10 bases between them. The CDR3 has 15 residues. The CDR3 reads CASSQDPGKNYGYTF. CDR3 sequence (DNA): TGCGCCAGCAGCCAAGATCCAGGGAAGAACTATGGCTACACCTTC.

The CDR3 loop reads CASSFRRGTDTQYF. The CDR3 coding sequence is TGTGCCAGCAGTTTTCGCAGGGGCACAGATACGCAGTATTTT. The chain combines TRBV27 with TRBJ2-3; D possibly corresponds to TRBD1 (5 bases). Per germline, CDR1 MNHEY and CDR2 SMNVEV (reference sequence). V was trimmed by 3 bases and J by 1 base, leaving 8 bases between them. This CDR3 has 14 residues.

The V and J genes are TRBV6-5 and TRBJ1-3, with no clear D. The V and J ends lost 0 bases and 0 bases respectively, with 6 bases between them. CDR1 MNHEY and CDR2 SVGAGI come from the germline V gene. This CDR3 is 15 amino acids long. CDR3 region: CASSYSYRSGNTIYF. For the CDR3, the DNA is TGTGCCAGCAGTTACTCCTATCGCTCTGGAAACACCATATATTTT.

V gene TRBV29-1 combines with J gene TRBJ1-2, with D perhaps TRBD1 (5 bases). Looked up from germline, CDR1 is SQVTM and CDR2 is ANQGSEA. The ends were cut back, 4 bases at V and 8 bases at J, with 11 bases in the middle. The CDR3 is made up of 11 amino acids. The CDR3 DNA reads TGCAGCGTTGGGACAAGACAGGGCTACACCTTC. Its translation: CSVGTRQGYTF.

This chain connects TRBV14 to TRBJ2-1, with 8 bases matching TRBD2. V was clipped by 6 bases and J by 13 bases; unmatched bases: 8. CDR3 length: 12 residues. From germline, CDR1 is SGHDN and CDR2 FVKESK. This CDR3 reads CASSNIAGIQFF. CDR3 nucleotide sequence: TGTGCCAGCAGTAATATAGCGGGGATTCAGTTCTTC.

The chain carries TRBV6-1 and TRBJ2-7; D possibly corresponds to TRBD2 (6 bases). Germline V CDR1 and CDR2: MNHNS, SASEGT. This CDR3 has 15 amino acids. V lost 0 bases, J lost 3 bases, and 12 bases lay in between. CDR3 nucleotides: TGTGCCAGCAGTGAAGCGTTGGATAGCGGCTACGAGCAGTACTTC. This translates into CASSEALDSGYEQYF.